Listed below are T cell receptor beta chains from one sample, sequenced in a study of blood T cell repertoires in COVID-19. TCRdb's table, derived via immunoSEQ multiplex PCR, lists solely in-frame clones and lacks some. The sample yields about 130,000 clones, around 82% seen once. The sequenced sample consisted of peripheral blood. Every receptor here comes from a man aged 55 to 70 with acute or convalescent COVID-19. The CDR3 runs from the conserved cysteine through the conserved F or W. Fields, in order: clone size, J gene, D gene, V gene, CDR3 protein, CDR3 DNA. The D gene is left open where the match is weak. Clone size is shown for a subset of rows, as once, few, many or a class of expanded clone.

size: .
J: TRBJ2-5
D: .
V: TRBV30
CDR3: CAWSVGGGTWETQYF
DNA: TGTGCCTGGAGTGTAGGAGGAGGCACATGGGAGACCCAGTACTTC

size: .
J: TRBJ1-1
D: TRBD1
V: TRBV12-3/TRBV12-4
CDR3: CASTPTGGTEAFF
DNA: TGTGCCAGCACCCCAACAGGGGGCACTGAAGCTTTCTTT

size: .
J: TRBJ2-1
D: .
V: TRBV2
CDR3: CAINPPDRQLSSYNEQFF
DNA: TGTGCCATCAACCCACCCGACAGACAACTGAGCTCCTACAATGAGCAGTTCTTC

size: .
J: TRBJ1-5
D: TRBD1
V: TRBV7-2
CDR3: CASSLGQANQPQHF
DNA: TGTGCCAGCAGTCTAGGACAGGCCAATCAGCCCCAGCATTTT

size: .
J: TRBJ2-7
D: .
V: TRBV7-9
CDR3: CASSLDQGQPYF
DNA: TGTGCCAGCAGCTTAGACCAGGGGCAGCCTTACTTC

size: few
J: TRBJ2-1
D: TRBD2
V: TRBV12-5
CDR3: CASDRTSGGPNEQFF
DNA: TGTGCTAGTGACAGGACTAGCGGGGGGCCTAATGAGCAGTTCTTC

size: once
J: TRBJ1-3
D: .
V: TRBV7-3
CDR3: CASSFFLLGNTIYF
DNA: TGTGCCAGCAGCTTCTTTCTCCTCGGAAACACCATATATTTT

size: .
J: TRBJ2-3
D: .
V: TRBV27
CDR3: CASSLSWGSTDTQYF
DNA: TGTGCCAGCAGTTTATCTTGGGGCAGCACAGATACGCAGTATTTT

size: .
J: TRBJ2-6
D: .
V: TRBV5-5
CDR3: CASSLEIQGASGANVLTF
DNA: TGTGCCAGCAGCTTGGAGATCCAGGGTGCCTCTGGGGCCAACGTCCTGACTTTC

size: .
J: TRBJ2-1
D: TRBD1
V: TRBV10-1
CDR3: CASSEDRGLHNEQFF
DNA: TGCGCCAGCAGTGAAGACAGGGGGCTTCACAATGAGCAGTTCTTC

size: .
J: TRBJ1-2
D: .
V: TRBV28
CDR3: CASSLRGGYGYTF
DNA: TGTGCCAGCAGTTTACGAGGAGGCTATGGCTACACCTTC

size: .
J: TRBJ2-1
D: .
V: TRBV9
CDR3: CASSVSSGLGFNEQFF
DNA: TGTGCCAGCAGCGTCTCTTCGGGACTTGGGTTCAATGAGCAGTTCTTC

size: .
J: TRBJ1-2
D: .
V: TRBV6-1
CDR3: CASSDANGYGYTF
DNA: TGTGCCAGCAGTGACGCAAACGGCTATGGCTACACCTTC

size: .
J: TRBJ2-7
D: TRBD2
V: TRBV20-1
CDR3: CSARGSYEQYF
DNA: TGCAGTGCTCGCGGGAGCTACGAGCAGTACTTC

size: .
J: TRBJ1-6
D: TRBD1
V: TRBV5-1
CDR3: CASSLDGTENSPLHF
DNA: TGCGCCAGCAGCTTGGACGGGACAGAGAATTCACCCCTCCACTTT

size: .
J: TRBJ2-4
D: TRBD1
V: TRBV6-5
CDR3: CASSPGQGIQYF
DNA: TGTGCCAGCAGCCCAGGACAGGGCATTCAGTACTTC

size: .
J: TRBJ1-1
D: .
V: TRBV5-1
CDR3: CASSLGDINTEAFF
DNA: TGCGCCAGCAGCTTGGGTGACATCAACACTGAAGCTTTCTTT

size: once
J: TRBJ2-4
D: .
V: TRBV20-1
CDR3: CSARQGIQYF
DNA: TGCAGTGCTAGACAGGGCATTCAGTACTTC

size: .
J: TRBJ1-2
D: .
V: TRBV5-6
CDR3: CASSFLARGVQGYTF
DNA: TGTGCCAGCAGCTTTCTCGCCAGGGGCGTTCAAGGCTACACCTTC

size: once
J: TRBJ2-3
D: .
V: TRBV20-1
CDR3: CSARYSDTQYF
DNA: TGCAGTGCTAGATACTCAGATACGCAGTATTTT

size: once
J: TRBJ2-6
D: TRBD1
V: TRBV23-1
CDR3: CASTLGQGGGSGANVLTF
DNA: TGCGCCAGCACCCTGGGACAGGGGGGAGGCTCTGGGGCCAACGTCCTGACTTTC

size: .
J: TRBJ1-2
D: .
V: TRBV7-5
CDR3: CAKGQGRYYGYTF
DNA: TGTGCCAAGGGGCAGGGGCGATACTATGGCTACACCTTC

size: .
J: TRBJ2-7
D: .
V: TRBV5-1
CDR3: CASSLAGANEQYF
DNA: TGCGCCAGCAGCTTGGCTGGGGCTAACGAGCAGTACTTC

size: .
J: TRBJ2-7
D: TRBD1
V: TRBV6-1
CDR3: CASSEGQGQDEQYF
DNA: TGTGCCAGCAGTGAAGGACAGGGACAGGACGAGCAGTACTTC

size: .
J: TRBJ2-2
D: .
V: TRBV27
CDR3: CASSLRGVRNLSGTNSNTGELFF
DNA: TGTGCCAGCAGTCTCAGGGGGGTACGGAATCTTAGCGGGACTAACTCGAACACCGGGGAGCTGTTTTTT

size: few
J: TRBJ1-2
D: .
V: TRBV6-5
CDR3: CASTGSPNYGYTF
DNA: TGTGCCAGCACAGGCAGCCCCAACTATGGCTACACCTTC

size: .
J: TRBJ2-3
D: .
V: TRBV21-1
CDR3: CAGGTPRVHTQYF
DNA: TGTGCCGGCGGGACCCCCCGGGTCCATACGCAGTATTTT

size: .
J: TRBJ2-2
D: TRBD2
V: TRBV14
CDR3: CASSLYRLAGLNAGELFF
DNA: TGTGCCAGCAGCCTCTACCGACTAGCGGGCCTGAACGCCGGGGAGCTGTTTTTT

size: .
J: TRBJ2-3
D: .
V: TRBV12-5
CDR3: CASGLQLARGSDTQYF
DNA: TGTGCTAGTGGTTTGCAGCTAGCGAGAGGATCAGATACGCAGTATTTT

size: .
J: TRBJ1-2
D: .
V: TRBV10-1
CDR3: CASRWTANYGYTF
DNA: TGCGCCAGCAGGTGGACAGCTAACTATGGCTACACCTTC

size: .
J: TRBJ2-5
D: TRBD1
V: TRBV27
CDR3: CASSFDRGPQETQYF
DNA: TGTGCCAGCAGTTTCGACAGGGGGCCTCAAGAGACCCAGTACTTC

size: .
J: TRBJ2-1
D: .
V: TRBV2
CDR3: CASSEALGPGEQFF
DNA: TGTGCCAGCAGTGAAGCGCTGGGCCCCGGTGAGCAGTTCTTC

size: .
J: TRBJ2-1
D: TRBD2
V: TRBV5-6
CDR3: CASSLLAGGPRNEQFF
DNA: TGTGCCAGCAGCTTACTAGCGGGAGGGCCTCGGAATGAGCAGTTCTTC

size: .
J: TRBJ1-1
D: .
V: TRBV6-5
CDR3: CASSSTAIGRKTEAFF
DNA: TGTGCCAGCAGTTCGACAGCTATCGGACGTAAAACTGAAGCTTTCTTT

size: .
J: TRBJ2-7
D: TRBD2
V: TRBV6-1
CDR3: CASSDQREGLEQYF
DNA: TGTGCCAGCAGTGATCAGCGGGAGGGCCTCGAGCAGTACTTC

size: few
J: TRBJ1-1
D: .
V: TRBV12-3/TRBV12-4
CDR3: CASSTEVNTEAFF
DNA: TGTGCCAGCAGTACTGAAGTGAACACTGAAGCTTTCTTT

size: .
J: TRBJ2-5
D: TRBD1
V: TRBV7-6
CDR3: CASSLTGTGRETQYF
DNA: TGTGCCAGCAGCCTGACAGGGACCGGTAGGGAGACCCAGTACTTC

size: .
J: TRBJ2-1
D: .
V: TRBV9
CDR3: CASSQEDAGWASEQFF
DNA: TGTGCCAGCAGCCAAGAGGACGCGGGATGGGCGTCGGAGCAGTTCTTC

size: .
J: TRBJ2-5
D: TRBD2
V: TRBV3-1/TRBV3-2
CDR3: CASSQGTGGVETQYF
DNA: TGTGCCAGCAGCCAAGGGACGGGGGGAGTAGAGACCCAGTACTTC

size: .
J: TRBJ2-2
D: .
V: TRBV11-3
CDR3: CASSPWDSKNTGELFF
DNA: TGTGCCAGCAGCCCTTGGGACTCCAAGAACACCGGGGAGCTGTTTTTT

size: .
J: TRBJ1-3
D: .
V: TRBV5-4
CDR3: CASSGDISGNTIYF
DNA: TGTGCCAGCAGCGGGGACATCTCTGGAAACACCATATATTTT

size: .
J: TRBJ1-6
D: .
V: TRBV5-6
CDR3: CASSLWGLDSPLHF
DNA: TGTGCCAGCAGCTTGTGGGGGCTGGATTCACCCCTCCACTTT

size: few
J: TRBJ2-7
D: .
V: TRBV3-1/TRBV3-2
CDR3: CASSQRGLAYEQYF
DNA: TGTGCCAGCAGCCAAAGAGGCCTGGCCTACGAGCAGTACTTC

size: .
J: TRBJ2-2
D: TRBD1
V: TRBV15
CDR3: CATSRDQGARTGELFF
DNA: TGTGCCACCAGCAGAGATCAGGGGGCGCGAACCGGGGAGCTGTTTTTT

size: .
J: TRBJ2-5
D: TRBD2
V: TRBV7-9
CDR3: CASSFYRTSGSGETQYF
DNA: TGTGCCAGCAGCTTCTACCGGACTAGCGGGAGCGGGGAGACCCAGTACTTC

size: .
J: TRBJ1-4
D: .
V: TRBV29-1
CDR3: CSVGGEGWNEKLFF
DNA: TGCAGCGTTGGAGGGGAGGGGTGGAATGAAAAACTGTTTTTT

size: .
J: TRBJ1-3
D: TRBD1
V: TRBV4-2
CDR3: CASSQETTGGAGNTIYF
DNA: TGTGCCAGCAGCCAAGAAACCACAGGGGGTGCTGGAAACACCATATATTTT

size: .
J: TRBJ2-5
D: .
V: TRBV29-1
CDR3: CSVRSEGETQYF
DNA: TGCAGCGTCAGGAGCGAGGGAGAGACCCAGTACTTC

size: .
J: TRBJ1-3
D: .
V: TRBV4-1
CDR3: CASSQDGGDGLFWRNTIYF
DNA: TGCGCCAGCAGCCAAGATGGGGGGGACGGCCTATTCTGGAGGAACACCATATATTTT

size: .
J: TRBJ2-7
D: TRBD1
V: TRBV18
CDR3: CASSLTGQGTYEQYF
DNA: TGTGCCAGCTCACTAACGGGACAGGGGACCTACGAGCAGTACTTC

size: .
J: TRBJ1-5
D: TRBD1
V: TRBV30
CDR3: CAWSVPEKGANQPQHF
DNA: TGTGCCTGGAGTGTCCCCGAGAAGGGGGCCAATCAGCCCCAGCATTTT

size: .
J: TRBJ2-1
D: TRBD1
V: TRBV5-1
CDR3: CASSLGQGGYNEQFF
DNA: TGCGCCAGCAGCTTGGGACAGGGTGGATACAATGAGCAGTTCTTC

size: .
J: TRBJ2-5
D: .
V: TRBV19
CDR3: CARQNQETQYF
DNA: TGTGCCAGACAAAACCAAGAGACCCAGTACTTC